What follows are 17 T cell receptor beta chains derived from one specimen sequenced in a study of T cell responses to AZD1222 COVID-19 vaccine. TCRdb keeps only in-frame clones here, not all; method: immunoSEQ multiplex PCR. The sample holds 120,000 to 150,000 clones; 88% are singletons and the top ten take about 3.1%. The material was peripheral blood, obtained 28 days after the second AZD1222 dose. The receptors stem from an adult who received the AZD1222 COVID-19 vaccine.

The table lists this clone with a count of one. The chain uses TRBV14 and TRBJ1-6, with 9 bases identical to TRBD1. Germline CDR1 SGHDN, CDR2 FVKESK. The V and J ends lost 3 bases and 10 bases, in that order; junction bases with no gene match: 4. CDR3 length: 14 residues. CDR3 sequence (DNA): TGTGCCAGCAGCCAGGACAGGGGAAGGTCACCCCTCCACTTT. Translated: CASSQDRGRSPLHF.

The gene calls are TRBV28 and TRBJ1-5; possible D gene TRBD1, 6 bases. Trimming cost V 7 bases and J 9 bases, with 19 bases left between them. The CDR3 covers 14 residues. The germline V gene has CDR1 MDHEN and CDR2 SYDVKM. CDR3 region: CASTYGTQRRPQHF. In nucleotides, the CDR3 is TGTGCCAGCACTTACGGGACACAGCGTCGGCCCCAGCATTTT. Drawing the rest from reference TRBV28 and TRBJ1-5, the complete variable domain is DVKVTQSSRYLVKRTGEKVFLECVQDMDHENMFWYRQDPGLGLRLIYFSYDVKMKEKGDIPEGYSVSREKKERFSLILESASTNQTSMYLCASTYGTQRRPQHFGDGTRLSIL.

J is TRBJ2-3 and V is TRBV18, with 11 bases fitting TRBD2. With V trimmed by 0 bases and J by 2 bases, 4 bases remained unmatched. The germline gives CDR1 KGHSH, CDR2 LQKENI. The length of the CDR3 is 17 residues. DNA for the CDR3: TGTGCCAGCTCACCACCGGCTAGCGGGGGGCACACAGATACGCAGTATTTT. This codes for CASSPPASGGHTDTQYF.

The chain's CDR3 is CATSDPPWETQYF. In DNA form, the CDR3 reads TGTGCCACCAGTGATCCCCCCTGGGAGACCCAGTACTTC. The chain links TRBV24-1 to TRBJ2-5; D is uncertain. From germline, CDR1 is KGHDR and CDR2 SFDVKD. The CDR3 totals 13 residues. Between the trimmed V and J ends, which lost 3 bases and 5 bases, there was a span of 9 bases.

The chain is built from TRBV10-3 and TRBJ2-1; D gene unclear. Germline V gives CDR1 ENHRY, CDR2 SYGVKD. Trimming shortened V by 7 bases and J by 4 bases, and 11 bases separated the two germline ends. This CDR3 has 13 residues. CDR3 residues: CAITEELYNEQFF. CDR3 nucleotides: TGTGCCATCACCGAAGAATTGTACAATGAGCAGTTCTTC.

This chain uses TRBV6-4 with TRBJ1-4; D is possibly TRBD1 (5 bases). CDR3 length: 18 residues. Trimming took 6 bases from V and 5 from J, leaving 25 bases between them. Germline loops: CDR1 MRHNA, CDR2 SNTAGT. The CDR3: CASSPQLVQKGANEKLFF. In DNA form, the CDR3 reads TGTGCCAGCAGCCCCCAGCTGGTACAAAAAGGGGCCAATGAAAAACTGTTTTTT.

A few counts support this clone. The rearrangement links TRBV27 to TRBJ1-6; the D is unclear. Germline-derived CDR1 and CDR2 are MNHEY and SMNVEV (reference sequence). CDR3 length: 14 residues. Trimming removed 3 bases from V and 4 bases from J, with 7 bases in between. The CDR3 DNA follows: TGTGCCAGCAGTTTTGGTGGTTATAATTCACCCCTCCACTTT. Encoded protein: CASSFGGYNSPLHF.

This rearrangement joins TRBV7-9 to TRBJ2-1, with 7 bases lining up with TRBD1. Germline values: CDR1 SEHNR, CDR2 FQNEAQ (reference sequence). Trimming removed 6 bases from V and 3 bases from J; junction bases left unmatched: 11. This CDR3 is built from 16 residues. Here the CDR3 reads CASSHLLGTDYNEQFF. In DNA form, the CDR3 reads TGTGCCAGCAGTCATCTACTGGGGACAGACTACAATGAGCAGTTCTTC. Full variable domain (missing parts from reference TRBV7-9 and TRBJ2-1): DTGVSQNPRHKITKRGQNVTFRCDPISEHNRLYWYRQTLGQGPEFLTYFQNEAQLEKSRLLSDRFSAERPKGSFSTLEIQRTEQGDSAMYLCASSHLLGTDYNEQFFGPGTRLTVL.

Written as DNA, the CDR3 is TGTGCCAGCAGCTTAGGTTTCGGGGCCTACGAGCAGTACTTC. This encodes CASSLGFGAYEQYF. V and J are TRBV7-2 and TRBJ2-7; tentatively, D is TRBD2 (5 bases). CDR1 and CDR2 from the germline V gene are SGHTA and FQGNSA. V lost 1 base to trimming and J lost 2 bases, with 9 bases between them. The CDR3 runs to 14 residues.

The chain links TRBV28 to TRBJ2-3; possibly TRBD1 or TRBD2 for D (5 bases each). Trimming shortened V by 2 bases and J by 11 bases, and 11 bases separated the two germline ends. Germline CDR1 is MDHEN and CDR2 is SYDVKM. The CDR3 contains 12 residues. The CDR3 spells CASSLGDPGQYF. CDR3 DNA sequence: TGTGCCAGCAGTTTAGGGGACCCCGGGCAGTATTTT. The entire variable domain, with the rest obtained from reference TRBV28 and TRBJ2-3, is as follows: DVKVTQSSRYLVKRTGEKVFLECVQDMDHENMFWYRQDPGLGLRLIYFSYDVKMKEKGDIPEGYSVSREKKERFSLILESASTNQTSMYLCASSLGDPGQYFGPGTRLTVL.

A single count supports this clone. The rearrangement links TRBV4-1 to TRBJ1-2, with TRBD1 matching 7 bases. This CDR3 comprises 14 residues. Trimming at V came to 0 bases and at J to 10 bases, leaving 8 bases not matched to a gene. Germline V gives CDR1 MGHRA, CDR2 YSYEKL. This CDR3 reads CASSQDQVRGVYTF. Here the CDR3 DNA reads TGCGCCAGCAGCCAAGATCAGGTCAGGGGGGTCTACACCTTC.

This clone has only one observation. V usage is TRBV10-2 and J usage is TRBJ2-1; 7 bases line up with TRBD2. CDR1 and CDR2 (germline): WSHSY, SAAADI. The CDR3 spans 16 residues. V was pared by 2 bases and J by 6 bases, with 10 bases of the junction left unmatched. CDR3 protein: CASSEGGEVLGNEQFF. The CDR3, as DNA: TGCGCCAGCAGTGAGGGGGGGGAAGTCCTTGGCAATGAGCAGTTCTTC.

This CDR3 reads CASSIGWGAVSYNEQFF. Here the CDR3 DNA reads TGTGCCAGTAGTATAGGGTGGGGCGCGGTATCCTACAATGAGCAGTTCTTC. The V gene is TRBV19, the J gene TRBJ2-1, with D perhaps matching TRBD1 (5 bases). Deletions cut 1 base from V and 1 base from J, with 14 bases between. CDR1 is LNHDA, CDR2 SQIVND, per germline (reference sequence). The CDR3 contains 17 residues.

J is TRBJ1-6 and V is TRBV6-5; 7 bases are shared with TRBD1. After removal of 6 bases from V and 6 bases from J, the junction contained 8 bases not matched to a gene. The germline V gene has CDR1 MNHEY and CDR2 SVGAGI. The CDR3 is 15 amino acids. CDR3 DNA: TGTGCCAGCAGCCAACGACAGGGAGGTAATTCACCCCTCCACTTT. Amino acid sequence: CASSQRQGGNSPLHF.

This CDR3 reads CATSAYGLSTDTQYF. The CDR3 region has the DNA TGTGCCACCTCAGCGTATGGACTTAGCACAGATACGCAGTATTTT. V and J are TRBV6-5 and TRBJ2-3, with D possibly TRBD2 on 5 matching bases. Germline values: CDR1 MNHEY, CDR2 SVGAGI. CDR3 length: 15 residues. Trimming removed 10 bases at V and 0 bases at J, with 17 bases between.

The rearrangement links TRBV28 to TRBJ1-2, with 10 bases fitting TRBD1. The trim removed 4 bases at V and 2 bases at J, leaving 10 bases unmatched. Germline V gene sequence: CDR1 MDHEN, CDR2 SYDVKM. This CDR3 region has 17 residues. The CDR3 DNA reads as TGTGCCAGCAGTTGGGGGACAGGGGCCCAGACGAACTATGGCTACACCTTC. The encoded protein is CASSWGTGAQTNYGYTF.

The chain has TRBV2 and TRBJ1-1, with D unresolved. The germline V gene encodes CDR1 SNHLY and CDR2 FYNNEI. The V and J ends lost 2 bases and 11 bases respectively, with 15 bases between them. CDR3 size: 13 residues. CDR3 coding DNA: TGTGCCAGCAGTGAAAGGGCGGCTGGGTGGGCTTTCTTT. This sequence encodes CASSERAAGWAFF.